This T cell receptor (beta chain) is from a study of blood T cell repertoires in COVID-19. Study overall: Both acute and convalescent COVID-19 samples were obtained from the United States, Italy and Spain. T cells, B-cell-depleted T cells, or PBMCs provided the cDNA or gDNA that served as material.

Trimming removed 4 bases from V and 7 bases from J; junction bases left unmatched: 8. Germline V CDR1 and CDR2: SGHDT, YYEEEE. The CDR3 totals 16 residues. Authors' methods: How many nucleated cells were present was estimated from reference gene primer amplification. The protocol was immunoSEQ multiplex PCR, while the TCRdb copy is restricted to in-frame clones and leaves out a portion. That table supplies the V and J calls and clone size; D and trimming were determined from the DNA. The sample holds hundreds of thousands of clones, 85% to 90% seen once. The clonotype comes from a woman aged 18-29 years with acute or convalescent COVID-19. The material sequenced was peripheral blood. This chain connects TRBV5-6 to TRBJ1-6, with 10 bases fitting TRBD1. The CDR3 DNA is TGTGCCAGCAGCACCGGGACAGGGGCCCTAAATTCACCCCTCCACTTT. As protein: CASSTGTGALNSPLHF. The full variable domain, completed using reference TRBV5-6 and TRBJ1-6, is DAGVTQSPTHLIKTRGQQVTLRCSPKSGHDTVSWYQQALGQGPQFIFQYYEEEERQRGNFPDRFSGHQFPNYSSELNVNALLLGDSALYLCASSTGTGALNSPLHFGNGTRLTVT.